This TCR beta chain was identified in a study of blood T cell repertoires in COVID-19. Study context: COVID-19 samples from acute and convalescent phases originated in the United States, Italy and Spain.

Donors in Cohort 3 who had recovered were those with two negative PCRs, healthcare professional clearance, or resolution of their symptoms. Germline V gene lookup returns CDR1 SGHRS and CDR2 YFSETQ. V lost 3 bases, J lost 8 bases, and 15 bases lay in between. CDR3 length equals 15 residues. Generated by immunoSEQ multiplex PCR, the TCRdb table keeps only in-frame clones and is missing some. Counted here are roughly 290,000 clones, 89% occurring once; the ten biggest clones make up about 1.7%. The sample comprised PBMCs or T cells enriched from blood (not recorded which). The chain couples TRBV5-1 to TRBJ1-6; possible D gene TRBD1, 6 bases. This receptor was obtained from a woman between 35 and 50 years old who had recovered from COVID-19. DNA of the CDR3: TGCGCCAGCAGCTCATTACCAGGGGTTGATTCACCCCTCCACTTT. It translates to CASSSLPGVDSPLHF.